The rows below give T cell receptor beta chains drawn from one sample of a study of T cells in Graves' hyperthyroidism and ophthalmopathy. TCRdb redid the calling of the multiplex PCR reads with MiXCR, one entry per CDR3 protein. This table holds some 440,000 distinct CDR3 sequences, 15% to 18% found once. Sequencing was carried out using blood. The receptors were gathered from a woman aged 18 to 35 with Graves' hyperthyroidism. CDR3s include the opening cysteine and the closing phenylalanine or tryptophan. A D gene is named only where the DNA matches it firmly. Clone size appears in some rows only: once, few, many, or a class for an expanded clone.

D: .
V: TRBV19
length: 17
J: TRBJ2-6
size: .
CDR3: CASTAGLGYSGANVLTF
DNA: TGTGCCAGTACCGCGGGACTGGGCTACTCTGGGGCCAACGTCCTGACTTTC

D: .
V: TRBV10-3
length: 15
J: TRBJ1-2
size: many
CDR3: CAISEGPLLGDGYTF
DNA: TGTGCCATCAGTGAGGGGCCACTACTTGGGGATGGCTACACCTTC

D: TRBD1
V: TRBV29-1
length: 13
J: TRBJ2-1
size: .
CDR3: CSASDRGRSEQFF
DNA: TGCAGCGCCTCAGACAGGGGCAGAAGTGAGCAGTTCTTC

D: .
V: TRBV10-3
length: 13
J: TRBJ2-5
size: many
CDR3: CAIREKGVGTQYF
DNA: TGTGCCATCAGGGAGAAGGGTGTAGGGACCCAGTACTTC

D: .
V: TRBV28
length: 18
J: TRBJ2-1
size: many
CDR3: CASRVPFDTKRSYNEQFF
DNA: TGTGCCAGCAGGGTACCCTTTGATACTAAAAGGTCCTACAATGAGCAGTTCTTC

D: TRBD2
V: TRBV11-2
length: 18
J: TRBJ2-7
size: .
CDR3: CASSLISGRSRFPYEQYF
DNA: TGTGCCAGCAGCTTAATTAGCGGGAGGTCCCGCTTCCCCTACGAGCAGTACTTC

D: .
V: TRBV3-1
length: 13
J: TRBJ1-2
size: many
CDR3: CASSQDGAYGYTF
DNA: TGTGCCAGCAGCCAAGATGGTGCCTATGGCTACACCTTC

D: .
V: TRBV28
length: 16
J: TRBJ1-4
size: many
CDR3: CASTNQGRATNEKLFF
DNA: TGTGCCAGCACTAACCAGGGCAGAGCAACTAATGAAAAACTGTTTTTT

D: TRBD2
V: TRBV6-2/TRBV6-3
length: 17
J: TRBJ2-2
size: few
CDR3: CASTAVPSGGNPGELFF
DNA: TGTGCCAGCACCGCAGTCCCTAGCGGGGGAAATCCCGGGGAGCTGTTTTTT

D: .
V: TRBV12-3/TRBV12-4
length: 13
J: TRBJ1-4
size: few
CDR3: CASSKRRDEKLFF
DNA: TGTGCCAGCAGCAAACGGAGAGATGAAAAACTGTTTTTT

D: TRBD1
V: TRBV29-1
length: 14
J: TRBJ2-3
size: many
CDR3: CSLKWGTGSDTQYF
DNA: TGCAGTCTGAAGTGGGGGACAGGGTCAGATACGCAGTATTTT

D: .
V: TRBV2
length: 15
J: TRBJ2-7
size: .
CDR3: CASSERGRGGYEQYF
DNA: TGTGCCAGCAGTGAACGGGGCAGGGGTGGGTACGAGCAGTACTTC